The clone carrying this T cell receptor beta chain was counted only a few times. The V gene's germline CDR1 is SGHRS and CDR2 YFSETQ. J was trimmed by 1 base and V by 4 bases; bases with no gene match: 13. This CDR3 has 20 residues. The data were obtained in a study of T cells in Graves' hyperthyroidism and ophthalmopathy. Patients were excluded for uncontrolled infection, other autoimmune disease, pregnancy or lactation. TCR beta CDR3 region amplification was performed from RNA transcripts. Carried out on the TCR CDR3, a first-round RT-PCR used the HTBI primer set. From the multiplex PCR reads, TCRdb called clonotypes with MiXCR, one entry per CDR3 protein. The sample contains about 480,000 distinct CDR3 sequences, about 15% of which appear only once.

The material sequenced was blood. This clonotype was obtained from a woman aged 18-29 years with Graves' hyperthyroidism. V usage is TRBV5-1 and J usage is TRBJ2-1; 14 bases map to TRBD2. DNA of the CDR3: TGCGCCAGCAGCCACCGGGGACTAGCGGGAGTCGATTCGTCCTACAATGAGCAGTTCTTC. Translated: CASSHRGLAGVDSSYNEQFF.